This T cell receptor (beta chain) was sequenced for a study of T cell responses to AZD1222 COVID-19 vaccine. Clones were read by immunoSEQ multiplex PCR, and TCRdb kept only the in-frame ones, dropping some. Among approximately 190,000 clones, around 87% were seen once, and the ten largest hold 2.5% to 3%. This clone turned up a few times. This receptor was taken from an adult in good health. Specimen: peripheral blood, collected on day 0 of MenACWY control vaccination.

The CDR3 sequence: CASSETSGSYEQYF. In nucleotides, the CDR3 is TGTGCCAGCAGTGAAACTAGCGGGAGCTACGAGCAGTACTTC. This chain uses TRBV2 with TRBJ2-7, with TRBD2 matching 11 bases. Germline lookup yields CDR1 SNHLY and CDR2 FYNNEI. The CDR3 covers 14 residues. Germline trimming cut 2 bases from V and 3 bases from J; bases unmatched to any gene: 0.